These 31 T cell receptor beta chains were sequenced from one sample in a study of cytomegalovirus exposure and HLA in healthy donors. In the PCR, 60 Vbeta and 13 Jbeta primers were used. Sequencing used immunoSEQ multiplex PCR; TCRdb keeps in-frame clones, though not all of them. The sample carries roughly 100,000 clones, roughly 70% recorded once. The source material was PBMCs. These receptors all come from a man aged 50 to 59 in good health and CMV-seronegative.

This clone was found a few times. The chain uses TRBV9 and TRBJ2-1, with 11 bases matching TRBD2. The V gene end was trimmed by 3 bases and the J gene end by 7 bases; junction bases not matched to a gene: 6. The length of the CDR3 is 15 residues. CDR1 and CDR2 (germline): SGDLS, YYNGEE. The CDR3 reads CASSAQLAGVNEQFF. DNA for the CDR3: TGTGCCAGCAGCGCCCAACTAGCGGGAGTAAATGAGCAGTTCTTC.

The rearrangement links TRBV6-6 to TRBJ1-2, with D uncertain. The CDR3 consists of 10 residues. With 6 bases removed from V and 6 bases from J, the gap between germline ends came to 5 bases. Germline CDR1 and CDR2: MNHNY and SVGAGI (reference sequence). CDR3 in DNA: TGTGCCAGCAGCCTCGATGGCTACACCTTC. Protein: CASSLDGYTF.

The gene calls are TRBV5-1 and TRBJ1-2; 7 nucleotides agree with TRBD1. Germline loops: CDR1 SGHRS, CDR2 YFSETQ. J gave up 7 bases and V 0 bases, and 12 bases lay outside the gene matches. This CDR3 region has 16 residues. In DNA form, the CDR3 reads TGCGCCAGCAGCTTGGCAGGGGGAAGGGGGCAGGCTGGCTACACCTTC. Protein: CASSLAGGRGQAGYTF.

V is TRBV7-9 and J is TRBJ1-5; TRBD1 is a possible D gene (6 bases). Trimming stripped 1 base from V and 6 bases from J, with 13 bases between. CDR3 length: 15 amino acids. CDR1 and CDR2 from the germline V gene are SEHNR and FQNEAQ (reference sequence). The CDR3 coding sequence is TGTGCCAGCAGCTTAGTAACAGGGCAGGGTCAGCCCCAGCATTTT. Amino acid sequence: CASSLVTGQGQPQHF.

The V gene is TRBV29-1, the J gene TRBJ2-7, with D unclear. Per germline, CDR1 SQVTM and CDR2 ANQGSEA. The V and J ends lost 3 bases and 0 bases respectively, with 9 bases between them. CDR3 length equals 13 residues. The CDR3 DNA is TGCAGCGTTGACAACGGAGACTCCTACGAGCAGTACTTC. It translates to CSVDNGDSYEQYF.

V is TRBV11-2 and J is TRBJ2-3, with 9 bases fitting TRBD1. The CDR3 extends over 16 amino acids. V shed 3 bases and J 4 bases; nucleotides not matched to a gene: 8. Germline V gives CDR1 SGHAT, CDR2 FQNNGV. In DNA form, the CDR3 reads TGTGCCAGCAGCTTCGCCGGGACAGGGTCCCCAGATACGCAGTATTTT. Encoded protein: CASSFAGTGSPDTQYF.

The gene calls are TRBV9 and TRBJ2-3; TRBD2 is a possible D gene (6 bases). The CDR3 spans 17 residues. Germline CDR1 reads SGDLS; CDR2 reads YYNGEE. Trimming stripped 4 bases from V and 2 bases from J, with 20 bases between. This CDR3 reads CASSPRGSIWDTDTQYF. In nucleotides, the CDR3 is TGTGCCAGCAGCCCCCGGGGGTCTATATGGGACACAGATACGCAGTATTTT.

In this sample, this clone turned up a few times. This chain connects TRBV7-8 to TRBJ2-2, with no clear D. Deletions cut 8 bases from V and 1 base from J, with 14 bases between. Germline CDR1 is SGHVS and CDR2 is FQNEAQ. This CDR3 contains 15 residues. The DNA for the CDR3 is TGTGCCAGCCCCTTGGCAGGAATGAACACCGGGGAGCTGTTTTTT. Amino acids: CASPLAGMNTGELFF.

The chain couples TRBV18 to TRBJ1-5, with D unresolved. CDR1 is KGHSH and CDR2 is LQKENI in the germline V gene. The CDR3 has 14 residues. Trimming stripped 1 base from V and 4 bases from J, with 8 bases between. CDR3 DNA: TGTGCCAGCTCACCACAGGAGAGGAATCAGCCCCAGCATTTT. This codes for CASSPQERNQPQHF.

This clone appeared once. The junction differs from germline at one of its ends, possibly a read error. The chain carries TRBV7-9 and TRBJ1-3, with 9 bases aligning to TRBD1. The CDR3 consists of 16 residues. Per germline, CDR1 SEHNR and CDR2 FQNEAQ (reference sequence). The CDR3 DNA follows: TGTTCCAGCAGCTTAGGGACAGGGAACTCTGGAAACACCATATATTTT. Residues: CSSSLGTGNSGNTIYF. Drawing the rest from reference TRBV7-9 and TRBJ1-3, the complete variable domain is DTGVSQNPRHKITKRGQNVTFRCDPISEHNRLYWYRQTLGQGPEFLTYFQNEAQLEKSRLLSDRFSAERPKGSFSTLEIQRTEQGDSAMYLCSSSLGTGNSGNTIYFGEGSWLTVV.

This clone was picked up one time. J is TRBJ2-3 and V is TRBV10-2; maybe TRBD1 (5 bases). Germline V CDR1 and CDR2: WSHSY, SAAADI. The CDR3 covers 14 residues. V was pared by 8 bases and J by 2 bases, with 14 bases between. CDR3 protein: CASEWGRSTDTQYF. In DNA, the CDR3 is TGCGCCAGCGAATGGGGCCGATCCACAGATACGCAGTATTTT.

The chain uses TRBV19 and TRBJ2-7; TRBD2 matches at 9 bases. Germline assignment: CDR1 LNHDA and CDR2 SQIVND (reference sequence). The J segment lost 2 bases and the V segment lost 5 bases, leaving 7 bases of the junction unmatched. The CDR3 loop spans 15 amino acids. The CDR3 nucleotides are TGTGCCAGTAGTCCAAGAGCGGGGGGTCCCTACGAGCAGTACTTC. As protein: CASSPRAGGPYEQYF.

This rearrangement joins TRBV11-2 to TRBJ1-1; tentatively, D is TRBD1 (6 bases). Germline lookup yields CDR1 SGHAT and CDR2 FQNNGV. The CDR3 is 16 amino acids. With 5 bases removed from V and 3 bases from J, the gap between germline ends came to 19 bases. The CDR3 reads CASSPWRQGNHTEAFF. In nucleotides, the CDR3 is TGTGCCAGCAGCCCCTGGCGGCAGGGGAATCACACTGAAGCTTTCTTT. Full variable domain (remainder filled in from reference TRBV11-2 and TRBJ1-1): EAGVAQSPRYKIIEKRQSVAFWCNPISGHATLYWYQQILGQGPKLLIQFQNNGVVDDSQLPKDRFSAERLKGVDSTLKIQPAKLEDSAVYLCASSPWRQGNHTEAFFGQGTRLTVV.

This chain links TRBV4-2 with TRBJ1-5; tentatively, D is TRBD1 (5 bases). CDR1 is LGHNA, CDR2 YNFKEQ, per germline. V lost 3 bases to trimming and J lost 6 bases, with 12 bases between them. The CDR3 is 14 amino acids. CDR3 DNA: TGTGCCAGCAGCCACGGTGGAGGGGCTCAGCCCCAGCATTTT. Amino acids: CASSHGGGAQPQHF.

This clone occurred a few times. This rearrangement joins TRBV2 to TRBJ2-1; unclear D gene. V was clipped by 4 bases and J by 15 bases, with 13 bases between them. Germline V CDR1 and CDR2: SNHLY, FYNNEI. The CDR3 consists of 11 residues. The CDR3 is CASSAAVHGFF. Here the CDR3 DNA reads TGTGCCAGCAGTGCTGCGGTCCACGGGTTCTTC.

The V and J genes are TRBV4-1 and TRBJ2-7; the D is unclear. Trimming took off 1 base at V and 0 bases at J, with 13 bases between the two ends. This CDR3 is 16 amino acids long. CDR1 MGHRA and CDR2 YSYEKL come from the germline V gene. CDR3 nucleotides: TGCGCCAGCAGCCAAGCCTTAACTATCGACTCCTACGAGCAGTACTTC. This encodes CASSQALTIDSYEQYF.

The CDR3 loop is CASSWGGQETQYF. The CDR3 DNA reads TGTGCCAGCAGTTGGGGGGGTCAAGAGACCCAGTACTTC. The rearrangement uses TRBV28 and TRBJ2-5; the match to TRBD2 covers 7 bases. The ends lost 4 bases at V and 2 bases at J; junction bases unmatched: 1. CDR3 length equals 13 residues. Germline CDR1 and CDR2: MDHEN and SYDVKM.

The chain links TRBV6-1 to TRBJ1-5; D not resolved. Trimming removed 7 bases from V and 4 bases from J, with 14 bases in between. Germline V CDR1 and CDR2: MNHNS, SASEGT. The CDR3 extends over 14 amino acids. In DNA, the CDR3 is TGTGCCAGCACAGTTGAATCCAGGAATCAGCCCCAGCATTTT. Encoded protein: CASTVESRNQPQHF.

The chain's CDR3 is CASSPDREDEKLFF. In nucleotides, the CDR3 is TGTGCCAGCTCACCAGATAGGGAGGATGAAAAACTGTTTTTT. The genes are TRBV18 and TRBJ1-4; D not certain. V was trimmed by 2 bases and J by 6 bases, leaving 10 bases between them. The germline V gene encodes CDR1 KGHSH and CDR2 LQKENI. This CDR3 is 14 amino acids long.

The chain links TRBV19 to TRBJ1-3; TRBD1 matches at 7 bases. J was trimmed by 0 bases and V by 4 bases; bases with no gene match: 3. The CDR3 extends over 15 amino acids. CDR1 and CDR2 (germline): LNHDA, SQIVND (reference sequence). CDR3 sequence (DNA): TGTGCCAGTAGTAACCGGGACAGCTCTGGAAACACCATATATTTT. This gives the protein CASSNRDSSGNTIYF.

CDR3 nucleotides: TGTGCCAGCACTTCATCGAAGGGGAAGAATGAGCAGTTCTTC. This codes for CASTSSKGKNEQFF. The chain recombines TRBV13 with TRBJ2-1, with a tentative D call TRBD1 (5 bases). CDR3 size: 14 residues. CDR1 and CDR2 (germline): PRHDT, FYEKMQ (reference sequence). Trimming left V 7 bases short and J 7 bases short, with 17 bases between.

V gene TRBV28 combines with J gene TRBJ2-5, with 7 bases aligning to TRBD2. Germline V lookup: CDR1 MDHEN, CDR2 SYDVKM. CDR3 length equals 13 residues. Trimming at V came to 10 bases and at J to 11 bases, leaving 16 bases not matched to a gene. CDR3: CATRRGGAGEQYF. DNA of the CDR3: TGTGCCACCCGTAGAGGAGGGGCGGGGGAGCAGTACTTC.

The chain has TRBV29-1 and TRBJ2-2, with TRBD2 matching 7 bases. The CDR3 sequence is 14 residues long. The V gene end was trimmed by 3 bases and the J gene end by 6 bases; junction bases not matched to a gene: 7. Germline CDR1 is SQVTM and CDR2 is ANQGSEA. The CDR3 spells CSVDETGGSGELFF. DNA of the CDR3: TGCAGCGTTGATGAGACGGGGGGTTCCGGGGAGCTGTTTTTT.

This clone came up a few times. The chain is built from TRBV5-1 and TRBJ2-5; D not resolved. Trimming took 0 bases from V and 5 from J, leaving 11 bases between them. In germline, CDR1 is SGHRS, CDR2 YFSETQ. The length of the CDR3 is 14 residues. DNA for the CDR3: TGCGCCAGCAGCTTGGGGCCTTCGCGGGAGACCCAGTACTTC. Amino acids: CASSLGPSRETQYF.

DNA for the CDR3: TGCGCCAGCAGCTTGGGGCTTAGCGGGGGGACCAAAAACATTCAGTACTTC. Translated: CASSLGLSGGTKNIQYF. V is TRBV5-1 and J is TRBJ2-4; 10 nucleotides line up with TRBD2. The J segment lost 2 bases and the V segment lost 0 bases, leaving 5 bases of the junction unmatched. Germline CDR1 SGHRS, CDR2 YFSETQ. The CDR3 runs to 17 residues.

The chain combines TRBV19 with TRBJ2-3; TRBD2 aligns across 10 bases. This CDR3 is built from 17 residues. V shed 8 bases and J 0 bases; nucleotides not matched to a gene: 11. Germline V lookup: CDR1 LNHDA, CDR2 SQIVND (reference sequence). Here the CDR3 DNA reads TGTGCCAGTTCGACCGGGACTAGCGACCCTAGCACAGATACGCAGTATTTT. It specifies CASSTGTSDPSTDTQYF.

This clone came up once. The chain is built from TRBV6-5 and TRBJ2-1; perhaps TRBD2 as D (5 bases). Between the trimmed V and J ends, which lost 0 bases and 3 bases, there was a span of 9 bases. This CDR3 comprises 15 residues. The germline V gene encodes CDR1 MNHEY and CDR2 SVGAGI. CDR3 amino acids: CASSYSEVSYNEQFF. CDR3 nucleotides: TGTGCCAGCAGTTACTCGGAGGTGAGCTACAATGAGCAGTTCTTC.

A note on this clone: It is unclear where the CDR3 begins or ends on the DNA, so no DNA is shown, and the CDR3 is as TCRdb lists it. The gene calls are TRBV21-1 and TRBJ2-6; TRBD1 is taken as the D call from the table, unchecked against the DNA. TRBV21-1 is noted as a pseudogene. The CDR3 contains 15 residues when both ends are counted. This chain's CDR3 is CASRPWAPGANVLTF.

CDR3 amino acids: CASSFSENQPQHF. The CDR3, as DNA: TGTGCCAGCAGCTTTTCGGAGAATCAGCCCCAGCATTTT. The chain joins TRBV7-9 to TRBJ1-5; no clear D. The CDR3 contains 13 residues. Germline V lookup: CDR1 SEHNR, CDR2 FQNEAQ (reference sequence). V shed 3 bases and J shed 4 bases, with 7 bases lying between them. Full variable domain (remainder filled in from reference TRBV7-9 and TRBJ1-5): DTGVSQNPRHKITKRGQNVTFRCDPISEHNRLYWYRQTLGQGPEFLTYFQNEAQLEKSRLLSDRFSAERPKGSFSTLEIQRTEQGDSAMYLCASSFSENQPQHFGDGTRLSIL.

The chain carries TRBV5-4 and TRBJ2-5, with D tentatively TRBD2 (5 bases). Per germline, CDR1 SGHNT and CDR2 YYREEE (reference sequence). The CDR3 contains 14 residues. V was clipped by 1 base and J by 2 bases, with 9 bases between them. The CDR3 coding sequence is TGTGCCAGCAGCTTGATGGGCGGGCAAGAGACCCAGTACTTC. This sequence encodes CASSLMGGQETQYF.

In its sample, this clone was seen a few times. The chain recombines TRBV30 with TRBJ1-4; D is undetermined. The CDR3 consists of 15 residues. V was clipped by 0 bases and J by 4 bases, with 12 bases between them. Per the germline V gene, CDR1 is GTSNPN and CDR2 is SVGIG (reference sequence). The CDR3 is CAWSVTRSGNEKLFF. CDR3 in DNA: TGTGCCTGGAGTGTAACCCGGAGTGGTAATGAAAAACTGTTTTTT.